The 25 T cell receptor beta chains presented below share a single source sample, sequenced in a study of blood T cells in healthy people across ages. With a J-beta primer mix and a sample-barcoded 5' primer, a second PCR ran about 7 to 11 cycles. Using its own MiXCR run on the 5' RACE reads, TCRdb lists one record per CDR3 protein. The table has over 550,000 distinct CDR3 sequences, roughly 31% seen once. Sequencing used blood. These receptor sequences come from a woman aged 80 or over in good health.

This clonotype was found many times. The V call is TRBV7-8, the J call TRBJ1-1; D possibly corresponds to TRBD1 (6 bases). V dropped 5 bases and J dropped 4 bases, with 11 bases sitting between them. The CDR3 is made up of 13 amino acids. Looked up from germline, CDR1 is SGHVS and CDR2 is FQNEAQ. The CDR3 loop is CASSAGQATEAFF. In DNA, the CDR3 is TGTGCCAGCAGCGCGGGACAAGCCACTGAAGCTTTCTTT.

This clonotype came up a few times. The junction and the germline gene differ at one end; a read error may be behind it. V usage is TRBV5-1 and J usage is TRBJ1-4; D is uncertain. The CDR3 has 14 amino acids. The germline V gene encodes CDR1 SGHRS and CDR2 YFSETQ. As DNA, the CDR3 is TGCGCCGGCAGCTTGGGAGTAGAAAATGAAAAACTGTTTTTT. It specifies CAGSLGVENEKLFF.

Remarks on this clonotype: A junction boundary mismatches the germline segment, possibly from a read error. This sequence joins TRBV3-1 and TRBJ2-7, with 10 bases fitting TRBD2. The end of the DNA is better explained by TRBJ2-5, so the J call may be wrong. CDR1 is LGHDT, CDR2 YNNKEL, per germline (reference sequence). There are 14 residues in the CDR3. The CDR3 DNA reads as TGTGCCAACAGCCCGAGCGGGGGGGCAGAGACCCAGTACTTC. It is translated as CANSPSGGAETQYF.

The table lists this clonotype with many counts. The chain has TRBV5-1 and TRBJ2-1; 10 bases fit TRBD2. Germline lookup yields CDR1 SGHRS and CDR2 YFSETQ. V lost 3 bases to trimming and J lost 0 bases; unmatched junction nucleotides: 6. This CDR3 is 17 amino acids long. The CDR3 loop is CASSSRTSGASYNEQFF. CDR3 DNA: TGCGCCAGCAGCTCGAGAACTAGCGGGGCCTCCTACAATGAGCAGTTCTTC.

The table lists this clonotype with many counts. The chain combines TRBV20-1 with TRBJ1-2, with TRBD1 as a possible D gene (5 bases). V lost 3 bases to trimming and J lost 6 bases, with 11 bases between them. CDR1 is DFQATT, CDR2 SNEGSKA, per germline (reference sequence). The CDR3 runs to 12 residues. CDR3 amino acids: CSASTRGDGYTF. The CDR3 nucleotides are TGCAGTGCTAGTACTCGGGGGGATGGCTACACCTTC.

As to this clonotype: A much bigger clone sits one base away, suggesting this may be a read error. The chain couples TRBV7-3 to TRBJ2-1, with a tentative D call TRBD1 (5 bases). The better agreement between TRBJ2-7 and the DNA end casts doubt on the J call. The germline V gene has CDR1 SGHTA and CDR2 FQGTGA. The CDR3 extends over 15 amino acids. The CDR3 DNA follows: TGTGCCAGCAGCTTGGCAGGGATGTCCTACAATGAGCAGTACTTC. Protein sequence: CASSLAGMSYNEQYF.

About this clonotype: A much larger clone differs by one base, so this may be a read error. CDR3 bases: TGTGCCAGCAGTGGAGACAGAAACAATGAGCAGTACTTC. It codes for CASSGDRNNEQYF. The genes are TRBV6-1 and TRBJ2-5; D may be TRBD1 (5 bases). Germline assignment: CDR1 MNHNS and CDR2 SASEGT. Trimming shortened V by 4 bases and J by 11 bases, and 17 bases separated the two germline ends. The CDR3 is made up of 13 amino acids.

The chain joins TRBV3-1 to TRBJ1-1; D uncertain. In germline, CDR1 is LGHDT, CDR2 YNNKEL (reference sequence). V gave up 1 base and J gave up 0 bases, with 9 bases separating them. The CDR3 has 15 residues. The CDR3 nucleotides are TGTGCCAGCAGCCAAGGCAGGAATCTGAACACTGAAGCTTTCTTT. It translates to CASSQGRNLNTEAFF. The full variable domain, with the rest looked up from reference TRBV3-1 and TRBJ1-1, is DTAVSQTPKYLVTQMGNDKSIKCEQNLGHDTMYWYKQDSKKFLKIMFSYNNKELIINETVPNRFSPKSPDKAHLNLHINSLELGDSAVYFCASSQGRNLNTEAFFGQGTRLTVV.

The rearrangement joins TRBV12-3 or TRBV12-4 to TRBJ2-3, with D hard to call. The CDR3 covers 13 residues. Trimming took 3 bases from V and 2 from J, leaving 6 bases between them. The CDR3 coding sequence is TGTGCCAGCAGTTTCTCGCCCACAGATACGCAGTATTTT. It specifies CASSFSPTDTQYF.

Turning to this clonotype: A single base separates this from a much larger clone, so it may be a read error. The chain has TRBV6-6 and TRBJ2-3; D gene uncertain. Germline values: CDR1 MNHNY, CDR2 SVGAGI (reference sequence). Trimming took 11 bases from V and 2 from J, leaving 8 bases between them. This CDR3 region has 11 residues. CDR3 DNA: TGTGCCGGCACTGACACAGATACGCAGTATTTT. It encodes CAGTDTDTQYF.

This clonotype was counted many times. The rearrangement joins TRBV7-2 to TRBJ1-2; 8 positions match TRBD1. The CDR3 has 12 residues. Looked up from germline, CDR1 is SGHTA and CDR2 is FQGNSA. Trimming removed 3 bases from V and 8 bases from J; junction bases left unmatched: 2. The CDR3 spells CASSFQGAGYTF. The CDR3 coding sequence is TGTGCCAGCAGCTTTCAGGGGGCCGGCTACACCTTC.

There are many counts of this clonotype. CDR3 bases: TGTGCCGCAGGGGTTTCCGGGAATGAGCAGTTCTTC. Residues: CAAGVSGNEQFF. V and J are TRBV27 and TRBJ2-1; D is perhaps TRBD1 (6 bases). This CDR3 comprises 12 residues. Germline CDR1 MNHEY, CDR2 SMNVEV (reference sequence). V was shortened by 11 bases and J by 7 bases, with 15 bases between the two germline ends.

Turning to this clonotype: With a much larger clone just one base away, this may be a read error. Written as DNA, the CDR3 is TGTGCCAGCAGAGCAAACGGGCTTCTAGCTGAAACTTTCTTT. Its protein product is CASRANGLLAETFF. The rearrangement links TRBV12-3 or TRBV12-4 to TRBJ1-1; D not resolved. The CDR3 sequence is 14 residues long.

This clonotype was found a few times. Just one base apart from a much larger clone, this may be a read error. The V gene is TRBV7-2, the J gene TRBJ2-7, with a weak D call TRBD1 (7 bases). The J call is in doubt because the DNA end fits TRBJ2-5 better. From germline, CDR1 is SGHTA and CDR2 FQGNSA. The CDR3 spans 14 residues. CDR3 coding DNA: TGTGCCAGCAGCCGTCAGGGGGGAGCGGGGACCCAGTACTTC. Encoded protein: CASSRQGGAGTQYF.

The rearrangement uses TRBV25-1 and TRBJ2-4; D is unresolved. The CDR3 runs to 15 residues. Trimming pared 1 base from V and 4 bases from J, leaving 11 bases between. Germline CDR1 reads MGHDK; CDR2 reads SYGVNS. CDR3 loop: CASSESVAGKNIQYF. CDR3 DNA: TGTGCCAGCAGTGAATCTGTTGCCGGGAAAAACATTCAGTACTTC.

This clonotype has ten or more counts. V and J are TRBV6-1 and TRBJ2-7; D is unclear. Trimming left V 7 bases short and J 3 bases short, with 16 bases between. Germline values: CDR1 MNHNS, CDR2 SASEGT. The CDR3 is 14 amino acids. In DNA form, the CDR3 reads TGTGCCAGCATCAGAAGTACGGGCCGCTACGAGCAGTACTTC. This encodes CASIRSTGRYEQYF.

V gene TRBV20-1 combines with J gene TRBJ1-1; the D gene is possibly TRBD1 (5 bases). V was pared by 4 bases and J by 5 bases, with 20 bases between. Looked up from germline, CDR1 is DFQATT and CDR2 is SNEGSKA (reference sequence). The CDR3 has 15 residues. This chain's CDR3 is CSATGGRGEGTEAFF. The CDR3 nucleotides read TGCAGTGCTACGGGAGGGCGAGGAGAGGGGACTGAAGCTTTCTTT.

This CDR3 reads CASREYTGANEKLFF. The CDR3 DNA follows: TGTGCCAGCAGGGAGTACACAGGGGCTAATGAAAAACTGTTTTTT. The chain links TRBV27 to TRBJ1-4; 7 bases fit TRBD1. CDR3 length equals 15 residues. With 6 bases clipped from V and 3 bases from J, the junction kept 7 bases outside the gene matches. The V gene's germline CDR1 is MNHEY and CDR2 SMNVEV (reference sequence). The full variable domain, completed using reference TRBV27 and TRBJ1-4, is EAQVTQNPRYLITVTGKKLTVTCSQNMNHEYMSWYRQDPGLGLRQIYYSMNVEVTDKGDVPEGYKVSRKEKRNFPLILESPSPNQTSLYFCASREYTGANEKLFFGSGTQLSVL.

This clonotype has just a few counts. This may come from a read error, since a much larger clone is one base off. The gene calls are TRBV30 and TRBJ1-2, with 8 bases lining up with TRBD1. Looked up from germline, CDR1 is GTSNPN and CDR2 is SVGIG (reference sequence). V lost 2 bases and J lost 7; bases outside the gene matches: 9. This CDR3 spans 14 amino acids. CDR3 residues: CAWSTGQGGSGYTF. The CDR3 coding sequence is TGTGCCTGGAGTACCGGACAGGGCGGTTCTGGCTACACCTTC.

This clonotype was seen at least ten times. The rearrangement links TRBV3-1 to TRBJ2-7; 8 positions match TRBD1. CDR1 is LGHDT, CDR2 YNNKEL, per germline (reference sequence). The CDR3 has 14 residues. The V and J ends lost 4 bases and 5 bases, in that order; junction bases with no gene match: 7. CDR3 sequence: CASSRGRGRNEQYF. CDR3 DNA: TGTGCCAGCAGCCGCGGCAGGGGGCGCAACGAGCAGTACTTC.

In this sample, this clonotype turned up a few times. The chain carries TRBV19 and TRBJ2-1; TRBD2 might be the D (6 bases). Germline CDR1 reads LNHDA; CDR2 reads SQIVND (reference sequence). V was shortened by 4 bases and J by 9 bases, with 19 bases between the two germline ends. The CDR3 has 15 residues. The CDR3 bases are TGTGCCAGTAGTAAAGGGAGACTAGGGAAGGGTGAGCAGTTCTTC. As protein: CASSKGRLGKGEQFF.

In this sample, this clonotype turned up many times. The chain is built from TRBV7-2 and TRBJ1-1; D gene uncertain. Trimming stripped 5 bases from V and 5 bases from J, with 15 bases between. Germline assignment: CDR1 SGHTA and CDR2 FQGNSA. CDR3 length: 14 residues. The CDR3: CASSARRGGTEAFF. The CDR3 bases are TGTGCCAGCAGCGCCCGGAGAGGAGGAACTGAAGCTTTCTTT.

This clonotype was recorded a few times. The J gene is TRBJ2-2, the V gene TRBV7-8; D is unresolved. Trimming cost V 6 bases and J 8 bases, with 7 bases left between them. From germline, CDR1 is SGHVS and CDR2 FQNEAQ. The CDR3 extends over 11 amino acids. The CDR3 here is CASSTGGELFF. The CDR3, as DNA: TGTGCCAGCAGTACCGGGGGGGAGCTGTTTTTT.

Of note for this clonotype: This may arise from a read error, as a much more abundant clone is one base away. The chain uses TRBV20-1 and TRBJ2-4, with D possibly TRBD1 on 5 matching bases. Germline V gene lookup returns CDR1 DFQATT and CDR2 SNEGSKA (reference sequence). There are 12 residues in the CDR3. The germline V and J ends were trimmed by 4 bases and 8 bases, with 12 bases remaining between them. The CDR3 loop reads CSATKTEDIQYF. CDR3 in DNA: TGCAGTGCTACCAAGACAGAAGACATTCAGTACTTC.

This clonotype was detected ten times or more. The rearrangement uses TRBV24-1 and TRBJ2-5; 9 bases are a match to TRBD1. The CDR3 runs to 17 residues. V dropped 4 bases and J dropped 5; count of bases not matched to a gene: 13. CDR1 is KGHDR, CDR2 SFDVKD, per germline. The CDR3 DNA follows: TGTGCCACCAGTGAGCCGATACAGGGGGCAGGGGTGGAGACCCAGTACTTC. It codes for CATSEPIQGAGVETQYF.